This T cell receptor (beta chain) was identified in a study of T-cell reconstitution after alpha-beta-depleted transplantation in children. Germline V gives CDR1 SGHVS, CDR2 FNYEAQ. V lost 4 bases and J lost 7; bases outside the gene matches: 9. This CDR3 has 15 amino acids. Unique molecular identifiers tagged the TCRbeta library. A single record per CDR3 protein comes from TCRdb applying MiXCR to the PCR reads. The sample lists roughly 220,000 distinct CDR3 sequences, 9.7% occurring once. This sample comprised PBMCs from the stem cell graft donor, obtained from the stem cell graft. The V call is TRBV7-6, the J call TRBJ2-1, with 8 bases identical to TRBD2. The receptor was isolated from a human donor who donated a stem cell graft to a child with SCID. This chain's CDR3 is CASSSTLAGINEQFF. CDR3 coding DNA: TGTGCCAGCAGCTCCACTTTAGCGGGGATAAATGAGCAGTTCTTC. The whole variable domain, filled in from reference TRBV7-6 and TRBJ2-1, reads GAGVSQSPRYKVTKRGQDVALRCDPISGHVSLYWYRQALGQGPEFLTYFNYEAQQDKSGLPNDRFSAERPEGSISTLTIQRTEQRDSAMYRCASSSTLAGINEQFFGPGTRLTVL.